This TCR beta chain was sequenced during a study of T cells after posttransplantation cyclophosphamide. Assay used: immunoSEQ multiplex PCR; TCRdb lists only in-frame clones, some missing. The profile shows approximately 22,000 clones, almost 75% of them singletons. A word on this clone: Its antigen is unknown.

Notes on the study in general: After PTCy, TRB diversity resembled that of CNI/methotrexate controls.

The CDR3 contains 14 residues. Germline V gene lookup returns CDR1 SEHNR and CDR2 FQNEAQ (reference sequence). Trimming took 5 bases from V and 6 from J, leaving 13 bases between them. Peripheral blood was collected from the related graft donor on the marrow donation day. This chain joins TRBV7-9 and TRBJ2-2; a possible D gene is TRBD2 (6 bases). The sequencing input was memory CD4+ T cells sorted from PBMCs. The TCR sequence derives from a woman in her sixties or seventies in good health, CMV-negative, and a related stem cell transplant donor. The CDR3 loop is CASSPGSWPGELFF. CDR3 sequence (DNA): TGTGCCAGCAGCCCCGGGAGCTGGCCCGGGGAGCTGTTTTTT. The variable domain in full, with the rest retrieved from reference TRBV7-9 and TRBJ2-2, is DTGVSQNPRHKITKRGQNVTFRCDPISEHNRLYWYRQTLGQGPEFLTYFQNEAQLEKSRLLSDRFSAERPKGSFSTLEIQRTEQGDSAMYLCASSPGSWPGELFFGEGSRLTVL.